Detailed here is one TCR beta chain. Its antigen is currently unknown. Assay used: immunoSEQ multiplex PCR; TCRdb lists only in-frame clones, some missing. Seen here are around 7,000 clones, roughly 86% observed once, and the top ten hold about 1.4%. The data were obtained in a study of follicular helper T cells after annual influenza vaccination. Study in general: Across the 2013-2014, 2014-2015 and 2015-2016 vaccination seasons, some subjects were resampled.

General study findings and limits: Change in circulating plasmablasts correlated with ICOS+CD38+ cTfh clonality change.

V lost 2 bases and J lost 6, with 11 bases in between. Germline V gene sequence: CDR1 MNHNY, CDR2 SVGAGI (reference sequence). The CDR3 length is 14 residues. Time point indicated: 2015-2016 season, 7 days after influenza vaccination. Donors were community-dwelling with no influenza vaccine in the prior 6 months. Each time point used about 40 to 100 mL of blood. Sequencing used CXCR5- memory CD4+ T cells sorted from blood, obtained 7 days after influenza vaccination. J is TRBJ2-1 and V is TRBV6-6; D may correspond to TRBD1 or TRBD2 (5 bases each). The sequence came from an adult who received the influenza vaccine. CDR3 sequence (DNA): TGTGCCAGCAGTTACCCCGCTGGGGGCAATGAGCAGTTCTTC. As protein: CASSYPAGGNEQFF.